These 21 T cell receptor beta chains were sequenced from one sample in a study of blood T cells in healthy people across ages. With a J-beta primer mix and a sample-barcoded 5' primer, a second PCR ran about 7 to 12 cycles. Via MiXCR, TCRdb re-called the 5' RACE reads, giving one row per CDR3 protein. The table shows about 580,000 distinct CDR3 sequences, with more than 45% occurring only once. What was sequenced was blood. All receptors come from a man aged 80 or over in good health.

This rearrangement joins TRBV20-1 to TRBJ2-2; possible D gene TRBD2, 6 bases. Trimming took off 1 base at V and 1 base at J, with 10 bases between the two ends. The germline V gene has CDR1 DFQATT and CDR2 SNEGSKA (reference sequence). The CDR3 is made up of 15 amino acids. CDR3 loop: CSARVSGGNTGELFF. CDR3 sequence (DNA): TGCAGTGCTAGAGTTTCCGGGGGGAACACCGGGGAGCTGTTTTTT.

This chain links TRBV7-9 with TRBJ2-7, with D perhaps matching TRBD1 (5 bases). The V and J ends lost 4 bases and 2 bases respectively, with 15 bases between them. Per germline, CDR1 SEHNR and CDR2 FQNEAQ (reference sequence). The CDR3 contains 15 residues. CDR3 sequence reads: CASSSPGQRTYEQYF. The CDR3 nucleotides read TGTGCCAGCAGCTCCCCAGGGCAGCGCACCTACGAGCAGTACTTC.

The chain joins TRBV2 to TRBJ1-2; D perhaps matches TRBD1 (5 bases). The CDR3 sequence is 14 residues long. V lost 6 bases and J lost 2, with 13 bases in between. Per the germline V gene, CDR1 is SNHLY and CDR2 is FYNNEI. CDR3 bases: TGTGCCAGCAGCCAAGCGACAGCGAACTATGGCTACACCTTC. Its translation: CASSQATANYGYTF. The complete variable domain, with remaining parts taken from reference TRBV2 and TRBJ1-2, reads EPEVTQTPSHQVTQMGQEVILRCVPISNHLYFYWYRQILGQKVEFLVSFYNNEISEKSEIFDDQFSVERPDGSNFTLKIRSTKLEDSAMYFCASSQATANYGYTFGSGTRLTVV.

This clonotype was detected many times. V usage is TRBV6-6 and J usage is TRBJ2-3; 9 positions agree with TRBD2. This CDR3 is 15 amino acids long. Germline V gene sequence: CDR1 MNHNY, CDR2 SVGAGI (reference sequence). The V and J ends lost 2 bases and 6 bases, in that order; junction bases with no gene match: 6. Here the CDR3 reads CASSYNSGRGDTQYF. The CDR3 DNA reads as TGTGCCAGCAGTTACAATAGCGGGAGAGGGGATACGCAGTATTTT.

This clonotype was picked up a small number of times. The rearrangement joins TRBV5-1 to TRBJ1-1; D is perhaps TRBD1 (5 bases). CDR3 length: 13 amino acids. V lost 0 bases, J lost 6 bases, and 9 bases lay in between. In germline, CDR1 is SGHRS, CDR2 YFSETQ. CDR3 loop: CASSLDRRPEAFF. As DNA, the CDR3 is TGCGCCAGCAGCTTGGACAGGAGACCTGAAGCTTTCTTT.

This chain links TRBV18 with TRBJ2-4; 8 bases agree with TRBD1. V trimming: 3 bases; J trimming: 7 bases; junction bases outside the gene matches: 5. Germline V CDR1 and CDR2: KGHSH, LQKENI. The CDR3 has 14 amino acids. DNA for the CDR3: TGTGCCAGCTCACCGGACAGGGTCGGGAACATTCAGTACTTC. It yields the protein CASSPDRVGNIQYF.

This clonotype has a count of ten or more. The rearrangement joins TRBV6-5 to TRBJ1-1, with 7 bases fitting TRBD1. With 5 bases clipped from V and 4 bases from J, the junction kept 7 bases outside the gene matches. CDR1 and CDR2 (germline): MNHEY, SVGAGI. This CDR3 spans 14 amino acids. The CDR3 loop reads CASSTGAPVTEAFF. Written as DNA, the CDR3 is TGTGCCAGCAGTACAGGGGCCCCGGTCACTGAAGCTTTCTTT.

This clonotype was picked up one time. The chain recombines TRBV24-1 with TRBJ2-3; unclear D gene. Trimming took off 3 bases at V and 6 bases at J, with 9 bases between the two ends. Per germline, CDR1 KGHDR and CDR2 SFDVKD. CDR3 size: 13 residues. CDR3 loop: CATSDPPLDTQYF. The CDR3 DNA follows: TGTGCCACCAGTGATCCCCCGCTGGATACGCAGTATTTT.

The chain recombines TRBV11-2 with TRBJ2-3; no clear D. Germline loops: CDR1 SGHAT, CDR2 FQNNGV. The CDR3 runs to 16 residues. Trimming removed 1 base from V and 2 bases from J, with 13 bases in between. CDR3 sequence reads: CASSLVGIGDTDTQYF. The CDR3, as DNA: TGTGCCAGCAGCTTAGTCGGCATCGGAGACACAGATACGCAGTATTTT.

The rearrangement joins TRBV6-5 to TRBJ2-7; tentative D call: TRBD2 (5 bases). Trimming pared 0 bases from V and 5 bases from J, leaving 23 bases between. Per germline, CDR1 MNHEY and CDR2 SVGAGI. The CDR3 covers 18 residues. The CDR3 sequence: CASSYSNMKRPKLDEQYF. CDR3 DNA sequence: TGTGCCAGCAGTTACTCGAATATGAAGCGGCCTAAGTTGGACGAGCAGTACTTC.

The genes are TRBV27 and TRBJ2-7, with 13 bases matching TRBD2. The CDR3 is 15 amino acids. J was trimmed by 3 bases and V by 5 bases; bases with no gene match: 4. CDR1 is MNHEY, CDR2 SMNVEV, per germline (reference sequence). The CDR3 coding sequence is TGTGCCAGCAGTCCTGGGACTAGCGGGATCTACGAGCAGTACTTC. Encoded protein: CASSPGTSGIYEQYF.

The CDR3 nucleotides are TGTGCCACCAGTGATCGGACAGGGGTTGGTACGCAGTATTTT. Protein sequence: CATSDRTGVGTQYF. The rearrangement links TRBV24-1 to TRBJ2-3; 9 bases agree with TRBD1. Germline V gene lookup returns CDR1 KGHDR and CDR2 SFDVKD. V dropped 3 bases and J dropped 8; count of bases not matched to a gene: 5. The CDR3 spans 14 residues.

This clonotype was seen more than once but under ten times. V and J are TRBV6-5 and TRBJ1-2; perhaps TRBD1 as D (5 bases). This CDR3 has 13 amino acids. Looked up from germline, CDR1 is MNHEY and CDR2 is SVGAGI. Trimming shortened V by 0 bases and J by 8 bases, and 10 bases separated the two germline ends. The CDR3 DNA sequence: TGTGCCAGCAGTTACTCAAGGGGTGGAGGCTACACCTTC. It encodes CASSYSRGGGYTF.

The chain carries TRBV20-1 and TRBJ2-6; D is unresolved. V was shortened by 2 bases and J by 2 bases, with 16 bases between the two germline ends. The germline CDR1 and CDR2 sequences are DFQATT and SNEGSKA (reference sequence). The CDR3 runs to 17 residues. The CDR3 spells CSARPSDGGAGANVLTF. The CDR3 DNA sequence: TGCAGTGCTAGACCCTCGGACGGCGGCGCTGGGGCCAACGTCCTGACTTTC.

The count of this clonotype is one. The J gene is TRBJ2-5, the V gene TRBV4-3, with TRBD1 identical over 7 bases. The DNA end lines up better with TRBJ2-7; the J call may be wrong. Per the germline V gene, CDR1 is LGHNA and CDR2 is YSLEER. The CDR3 runs 15 residues. The CDR3 spells CASSQDYGTAYEQYF. CDR3 bases: TGCGCCAGCAGCCAAGATTATGGGACAGCATACGAGCAGTACTTC.

This clonotype was recorded many times. V usage is TRBV29-1 and J usage is TRBJ2-3; tentatively, D is TRBD2 (5 bases). Germline V gene sequence: CDR1 SQVTM, CDR2 ANQGSEA. Trimming removed 4 bases at V and 0 bases at J, with 8 bases between. CDR3 length: 13 amino acids. This chain's CDR3 is CSVAGESTDTQYF. Written as DNA, the CDR3 is TGCAGCGTTGCCGGGGAAAGCACAGATACGCAGTATTTT.

This chain joins TRBV11-2 and TRBJ2-1; the D is unclear. V shed 3 bases and J shed 3 bases, with 6 bases lying between them. The CDR3 totals 13 residues. Germline values: CDR1 SGHAT, CDR2 FQNNGV. CDR3 sequence: CASSFGNYNEQFF. DNA for the CDR3: TGTGCCAGCAGCTTTGGGAACTACAATGAGCAGTTCTTC.

This clonotype was seen more than once but under ten times. This sequence joins TRBV12-3 or TRBV12-4 and TRBJ2-5, with 12 bases matching TRBD1. The CDR3 is 13 amino acids. Trimming took 3 bases from V and 9 from J; bases not matched to a gene: 2. The CDR3 sequence is CASSLGQGAPQYF. DNA of the CDR3: TGTGCCAGCAGTTTGGGACAGGGGGCCCCCCAGTACTTC.

J is TRBJ1-1 and V is TRBV28, with TRBD1 as a possible D gene (5 bases). The germline V gene has CDR1 MDHEN and CDR2 SYDVKM. V lost 7 bases and J 5 bases, leaving 14 bases between the germline ends. This CDR3 is built from 13 residues. DNA of the CDR3: TGTGCCAGCATTCGTGGGACGAGGACTGAAGCTTTCTTT. Translated, it gives CASIRGTRTEAFF.

The V call is TRBV20-1, the J call TRBJ1-4; the D gene is possibly TRBD1 (6 bases). Germline CDR1 reads DFQATT; CDR2 reads SNEGSKA (reference sequence). Trimming shortened V by 6 bases and J by 0 bases, and 14 bases separated the two germline ends. The CDR3 spans 15 residues. Here the CDR3 DNA reads TGCAGTGCCGCCGGAGGGACATCAACTAATGAAAAACTGTTTTTT. Its protein is CSAAGGTSTNEKLFF.

The chain uses TRBV11-1 and TRBJ2-6; no clear D. The CDR3 is 14 residues long. CDR1 and CDR2 (germline): SGHAT, FQDESV (reference sequence). V lost 0 bases, J lost 6 bases, and 6 bases lay in between. The CDR3, as DNA: TGTGCCAGCAGCTTAGCAGGCTCGGCCAACGTCCTGACTTTC. Its translation: CASSLAGSANVLTF.